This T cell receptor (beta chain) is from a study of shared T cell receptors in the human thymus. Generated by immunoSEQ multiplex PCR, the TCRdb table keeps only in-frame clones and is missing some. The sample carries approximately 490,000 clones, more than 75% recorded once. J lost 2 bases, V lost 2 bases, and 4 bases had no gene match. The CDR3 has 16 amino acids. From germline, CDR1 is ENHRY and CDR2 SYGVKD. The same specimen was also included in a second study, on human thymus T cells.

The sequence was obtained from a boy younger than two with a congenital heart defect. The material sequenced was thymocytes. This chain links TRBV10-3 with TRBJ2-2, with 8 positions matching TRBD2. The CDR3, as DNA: TGTGCCATCAGTGAGGAGGGGACTAGTAACACCGGGGAGCTGTTTTTT. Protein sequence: CAISEEGTSNTGELFF.